This entry features one T cell receptor (beta chain) sequence. Its antigen is undetermined. At one end the junction does not follow the germline gene, possibly because of a read error. This entry is derived from a study of T-cell memory formation after mild COVID-19. About the research overall: Largely donor-specific sequence clusters came from two donors. Study conclusions and caveats: Researchers could not confirm that second-wave clones peaking on day 37 targeted SARS-CoV-2.

Libraries for TCRalpha and TCRbeta carried sample barcodes and unique molecular identifiers via 5'RACE. From the 5' RACE reads, TCRdb called clonotypes with MiXCR, one entry per CDR3 protein. The sample contains approximately 150,000 distinct CDR3 sequences, roughly a fifth of which appear only once. The clonotype originates from an adult woman who had mild COVID-19 (a few samples of this study predate the infection). Cell type and time point are not known. Source material: PBMCs or a T cell subset sorted from them (not recorded which).

This CDR3 is CASSLRPTGSSSLMF. CDR3 in DNA: TGTGCCAGCAGCTTAAGGCCGACAGGCTCCTCATCTCTCATGTTT. The chain has TRBV7-9 and TRBJ1-1, with D possibly matching TRBD1 (6 bases). Germline V gene sequence: CDR1 SEHNR, CDR2 FQNEAQ (reference sequence). The CDR3 is made up of 15 amino acids.